This is a list of T cell receptor beta chains from one sample in a study of blood T cell repertoires in COVID-19. The data were produced by immunoSEQ multiplex PCR, yet TCRdb's version contains in-frame clones alone and is incomplete. The sample contains about 330,000 clones, around nine tenths of which appear only once. The sequencing sample was made of peripheral blood. All receptors derive from a woman between 50 and 59 years old with active or convalescent COVID-19. Both conserved end residues are part of each CDR3. The D gene is left open where the match is weak. Size is stated for part of the rows, as once, few or many counts, or as a class when the clone is expanded.

clone size,J gene,D gene,V gene,CDR3 DNA,CDR3 protein
NA,TRBJ1-2,NA,TRBV11-2,TGTGCCAGCAGCTTAGGAGGAGGGGCTAACTATGGCTACACCTTC,CASSLGGGANYGYTF
NA,TRBJ2-1,NA,TRBV4-3,TGCGCCAGCAGCCAAGATTACTACAATGAGCAGTTCTTC,CASSQDYYNEQFF
NA,TRBJ1-1,TRBD1,TRBV10-3,TGTGCCACAGGACAGGGGACCACTGAAGCTTTCTTT,CATGQGTTEAFF
NA,TRBJ1-2,NA,TRBV24-1,TGTGCCACCAGCCACAGGGATGGTCGTGGCTACACCTTC,CATSHRDGRGYTF
NA,TRBJ2-7,NA,TRBV30,TGTGCCTGGAGGTGGGGGGAGGAGCAGTACTTC,CAWRWGEEQYF
NA,TRBJ1-4,TRBD1,TRBV7-2,TGTGCCAGCAGCTTACAGGGGGGCACTAATGAAAAACTGTTTTTT,CASSLQGGTNEKLFF
once,TRBJ2-7,TRBD1,TRBV2,TGTGCCAGCACCCGACAGGGGGTCGTCGAGGAGCAGTACTTC,CASTRQGVVEEQYF
NA,TRBJ1-1,NA,TRBV7-2,TGTGCCAGCAGCGTACAGATGAACACTGAAGCTTTCTTT,CASSVQMNTEAFF
NA,TRBJ1-5,NA,TRBV4-3,TGCGCCAGCAGCCAAGAGCTTGCAGTTAATCAGCCCCAGCATTTT,CASSQELAVNQPQHF
NA,TRBJ1-5,NA,TRBV7-2,TGTGCCAGCAGCTTAAGAGCAGGGAGCAATCAGCCCCAGCATTTT,CASSLRAGSNQPQHF
NA,TRBJ1-1,TRBD1,TRBV4-1,TGCGCCAGCAGCCATTCAAGACAGGGGCTGGCTGAAGCTTTCTTT,CASSHSRQGLAEAFF
NA,TRBJ1-1,NA,TRBV5-1,TGCGCCAGCAGCTTGGTTACAGCCATGAACACTGAAGCTTTCTTT,CASSLVTAMNTEAFF
NA,TRBJ2-7,TRBD2,TRBV18,TGTGCCAGCTCACCCCCGGGACTAGCGGGAGGAACCTACGAGCAGTACTTC,CASSPPGLAGGTYEQYF
NA,TRBJ2-2,TRBD2,TRBV5-5,TGTGCCAGCAGCGGGACTAGCGGGGGGCCCTTGAACACCGGGGAGCTGTTTTTT,CASSGTSGGPLNTGELFF
NA,TRBJ2-1,NA,TRBV2,TGTGCCAGAAAAAAAACTAGCCAGTTATACAATGAGCAGTTCTTC,CARKKTSQLYNEQFF
NA,TRBJ2-5,NA,TRBV5-1,TGCGCCAGCAGCCCTTGGGCCAGCCAAGAGACCCAGTACTTC,CASSPWASQETQYF
NA,TRBJ2-1,TRBD1,TRBV2,TGTGCCAGCAGTGCAGGGACAGGGTATCGCAATGAGCAGTTCTTC,CASSAGTGYRNEQFF
NA,TRBJ1-1,NA,TRBV6-5,TGTGCCAGCAGTAGAACAGGGTCGAACACTGAAGCTTTCTTT,CASSRTGSNTEAFF
once,TRBJ2-7,NA,TRBV30,TGTGCCTGGAGTGTACTGGGGCGCGGCTTGGAGCAGTACTTC,CAWSVLGRGLEQYF
NA,TRBJ2-3,TRBD2,TRBV9,TGTGCCAGCAGCGCCTACGGACTAGCGGGCACAGATACGCAGTATTTT,CASSAYGLAGTDTQYF
once,TRBJ1-1,NA,TRBV5-4,TGTGCCAGCAGCTCAGCCTCTACAGGGTCCGCTGAAGCTTTCTTT,CASSSASTGSAEAFF
once,TRBJ1-3,NA,TRBV9,TGTGCCAGCAGCCCCTCAGTTATCTCCGGAAACACCATATATTTT,CASSPSVISGNTIYF
NA,TRBJ2-3,TRBD2,TRBV15,TGTGCCACCAAAGGCCTAGCGGGGGAGGGGGCGCAGTATTTT,CATKGLAGEGAQYF
NA,TRBJ2-3,NA,TRBV5-1,TGCGCCAGCAGCTCAGGGTCAGATACGCAGTATTTT,CASSSGSDTQYF
NA,TRBJ2-7,NA,TRBV5-6,TGTGCCAGCAGCTTGTTGGGACACTTCTACGAGCAGTACTTC,CASSLLGHFYEQYF
NA,TRBJ1-4,NA,TRBV5-6,TGTGCCAGCAGCCCCTCGGGGGCAACTAATGAAAAACTGTTTTTT,CASSPSGATNEKLFF
NA,TRBJ1-5,NA,TRBV11-2,TGTGCCAGCAGCTTATCACCCCGCAGTGATCAGCCCCAGCATTTT,CASSLSPRSDQPQHF
few,TRBJ1-1,TRBD1,TRBV6-5,TGTGCCAGCAGGACGACAGGGGGCAACACTGAAGCTTTCTTT,CASRTTGGNTEAFF
NA,TRBJ2-7,NA,TRBV29-1,TGCAGCGTTGTGGGGCGGTTAGCCTACGAGCAGTACTTC,CSVVGRLAYEQYF
NA,TRBJ2-6,NA,TRBV7-2,TGTGCCAGCAGCTCTACCAGACAGAGCTCTGGGGCCAACGTCCTGACTTTC,CASSSTRQSSGANVLTF
NA,TRBJ2-7,NA,TRBV6-1,TGTGCCAGCAGTGACCAGGGAGAGCAGTACTTC,CASSDQGEQYF
NA,TRBJ1-5,TRBD1,TRBV19,TGTGCCAGTAGTCTAGGACAGGGGGCCCAGCCCCAGCATTTT,CASSLGQGAQPQHF
NA,TRBJ2-7,TRBD1,TRBV27,TGTGCCAGCAGTTCGAGACAGGGGGTATACGAGCAGTACTTC,CASSSRQGVYEQYF
few,TRBJ1-2,NA,TRBV4-2,TGTGCCAGCAGCCAAGCCAGCTATGGCTACACCTTC,CASSQASYGYTF
NA,TRBJ1-3,NA,TRBV7-2,TGTGCCAGCAGCTCACAGGGAGACTCTGGAAACACCATATATTTT,CASSSQGDSGNTIYF
NA,TRBJ1-2,TRBD1,TRBV6-6,TGTGCCAGCAGGGAGGGACAGGTTTATGGCTACACCTTC,CASREGQVYGYTF
NA,TRBJ1-1,NA,TRBV27,TGTGCCAGCAGGGTCCCGGGACTCATGAACACTGAAGCTTTCTTT,CASRVPGLMNTEAFF
NA,TRBJ2-4,TRBD2,TRBV2,TGTGCCAGCAGAAGACTAGCGGGGTCCAAAAACATTCAGTACTTC,CASRRLAGSKNIQYF
NA,TRBJ2-1,TRBD2,TRBV18,TGTGCCAGCCACCCGACTAGCGGAAAAGACAATGAGCAGTTCTTC,CASHPTSGKDNEQFF
NA,TRBJ2-1,TRBD2,TRBV7-7,TGTGCTAGCAGCTTAGCGGGCCACTACAATGAGCAGTTCTTC,CASSLAGHYNEQFF
once,TRBJ2-7,TRBD2,TRBV6-5,TGTGCCAGCAGTTACTCGTACAGCGGGGGGGACGAGCAGTACTTC,CASSYSYSGGDEQYF
once,TRBJ1-5,NA,TRBV27,TGTGCCAGCAGTCGTCACAGGGAAGATCAGCCCCAGCATTTT,CASSRHREDQPQHF
few,TRBJ1-1,NA,TRBV29-1,TGCAGCGTGGAAGATTATCTTGCTGAAGCTTTCTTT,CSVEDYLAEAFF
once,TRBJ1-1,TRBD1,TRBV7-9,TGTGCCAGCAGCTCGCCGGGACAGGGGAACACTGAAGCTTTCTTT,CASSSPGQGNTEAFF
once,TRBJ2-7,NA,TRBV28,TGTGCCAGCGCCGACTCGGCCTTGGTGGAGCAGTACTTC,CASADSALVEQYF
NA,TRBJ2-1,NA,TRBV9,TGTGCCAGCAGCGTAGATCCCGGGAGACGGGATGAGCAGTTCTTC,CASSVDPGRRDEQFF
few,TRBJ2-7,TRBD2,TRBV6-5,TGTGCCAGCAGTTACACGGGACTAAGCTCCTACGAGCAGTACTTC,CASSYTGLSSYEQYF
NA,TRBJ2-7,NA,TRBV20-1,TGCAGTGCTAGTGGGCGGGGGCTGGGACTCTACGAGCAGTACTTC,CSASGRGLGLYEQYF
NA,TRBJ1-2,NA,TRBV6-2/TRBV6-3,TGTGCCAGCAGCTTTACGTCGGGGGGCTACACCTTC,CASSFTSGGYTF
once,TRBJ2-1,TRBD1,TRBV24-1,TGTGCCACCCGCGAGAGGGACAGGGGAGTCAATGAGCAGTTCTTC,CATRERDRGVNEQFF
NA,TRBJ1-4,NA,TRBV4-3,TGCGCCAGCAGCCAAGATGTCGTAGGGTCTACGGGAGATGAAAAACTGTTTTTT,CASSQDVVGSTGDEKLFF
once,TRBJ1-1,NA,TRBV5-1,TGCGCCAGCAGCTTTCGGGGTAGGACGGTGAACACTGAAGCTTTCTTT,CASSFRGRTVNTEAFF
NA,TRBJ1-1,TRBD1,TRBV3-1/TRBV3-2,TGTGCCAGCAGCCAGCAGGGGGCGAACACTGAAGCTTTCTTT,CASSQQGANTEAFF
few,TRBJ2-7,NA,TRBV11-2,TGTGCCAGCAGCCAGACAGGCATCTACGAGCAGTACTTC,CASSQTGIYEQYF
once,TRBJ2-3,NA,TRBV6-5,TGTGCCAGCAGCCCGGGTGGAAATGCCCTCATGGATTTT,CASSPGGNALMDF